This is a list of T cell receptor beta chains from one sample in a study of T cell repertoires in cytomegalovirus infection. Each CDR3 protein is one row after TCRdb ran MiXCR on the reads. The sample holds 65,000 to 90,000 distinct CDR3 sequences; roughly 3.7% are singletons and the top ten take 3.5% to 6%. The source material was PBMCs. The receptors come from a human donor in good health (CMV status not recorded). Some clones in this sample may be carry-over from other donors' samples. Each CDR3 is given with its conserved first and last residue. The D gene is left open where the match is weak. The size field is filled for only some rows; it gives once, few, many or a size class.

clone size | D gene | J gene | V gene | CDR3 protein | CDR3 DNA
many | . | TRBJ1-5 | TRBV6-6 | CASSYGNQPQHF | TGTGCCAGCAGTTACGGCAATCAGCCCCAGCATTTT
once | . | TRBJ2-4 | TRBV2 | CASSDGLPGPGAKNIQYF | TGTGCCAGCAGTGACGGTCTCCCGGGACCGGGGGCCAAAAACATTCAGTACTTC
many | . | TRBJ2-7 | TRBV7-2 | CASNPQESSYEQYF | TGTGCCAGCAACCCCCAGGAGAGCTCCTACGAGCAGTACTTC
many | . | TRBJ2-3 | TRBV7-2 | CASSSNRLYADTQYF | TGTGCCAGCAGCTCCAACCGCCTATATGCAGATACGCAGTATTTT
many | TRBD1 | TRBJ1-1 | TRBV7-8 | CASSLDYRGAFF | TGTGCCAGCAGCTTGGATTACAGGGGAGCTTTCTTT
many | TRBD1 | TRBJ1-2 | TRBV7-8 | CASSLVAGGANGYTF | TGTGCCAGCAGCTTAGTGGCAGGGGGCGCGAATGGCTACACCTTC
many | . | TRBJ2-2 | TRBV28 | CASSPRGTGELFF | TGTGCCAGCAGTCCCAGGGGCACCGGGGAGCTGTTTTTT
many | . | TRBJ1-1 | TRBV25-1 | CASSERRLTEAFF | TGTGCCAGCAGTGAAAGGCGCCTCACTGAAGCTTTCTTT
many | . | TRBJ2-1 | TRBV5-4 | CASSNIANEQFF | TGTGCCAGCAGTAATATAGCGAATGAGCAGTTCTTC
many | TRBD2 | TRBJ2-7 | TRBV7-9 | CASSYSGGAGEQYF | TGTGCCAGCAGCTACAGCGGGGGGGCCGGCGAGCAGTACTTC
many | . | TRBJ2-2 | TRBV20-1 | CSARDTENTGELFF | TGCAGTGCTAGAGACACGGAGAACACCGGGGAGCTGTTTTTT
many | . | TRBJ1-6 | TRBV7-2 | CASSPHEQDGWNSPLHF | TGTGCCAGCAGCCCACATGAGCAGGACGGGTGGAATTCACCCCTCCACTTT
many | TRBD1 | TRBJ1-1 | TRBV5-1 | CASSGNRGGDSEAFF | TGCGCCAGCAGCGGGAACAGGGGTGGCGACTCTGAAGCTTTCTTT
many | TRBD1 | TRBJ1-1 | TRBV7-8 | CASSLQTGGAGSEAFF | TGTGCCAGCAGCTTACAGACAGGGGGCGCGGGCTCTGAAGCTTTCTTT
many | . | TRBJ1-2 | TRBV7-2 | CASSGNGYTF | TGTGCCAGCTCAGGGAACGGCTACACCTTC
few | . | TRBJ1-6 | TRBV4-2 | CASSQDPLASPLHF | TGTGCCAGCAGCCAAGACCCTTTAGCGTCACCCCTCCACTTT
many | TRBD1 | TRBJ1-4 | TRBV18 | CASSPSVPGGDEKLFF | TGTGCCAGCTCACCATCTGTACCAGGGGGCGATGAAAAACTGTTTTTT
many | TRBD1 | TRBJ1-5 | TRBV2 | CASSASGGYQPQHF | TGTGCCAGCAGTGCTTCAGGGGGGTACCAGCCCCAGCATTTT
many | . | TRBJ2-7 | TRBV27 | CASSLSASYEQYF | TGTGCCAGCAGTTTGTCGGCCTCCTACGAGCAGTACTTC
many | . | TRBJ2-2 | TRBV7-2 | CASSFEGSYTGELFF | TGTGCCAGCAGCTTCGAGGGTAGCTACACCGGGGAGCTGTTTTTT
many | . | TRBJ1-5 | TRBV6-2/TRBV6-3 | CASSEVRRGGNQPQHF | TGTGCCAGCAGTGAGGTCCGCCGCGGGGGGAATCAGCCCCAGCATTTT
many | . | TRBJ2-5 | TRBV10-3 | CAISETGETQYF | TGTGCCATCAGTGAGACGGGAGAGACCCAGTACTTC
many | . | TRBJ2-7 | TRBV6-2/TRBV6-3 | CASSHRNPAEQYF | TGTGCCAGCAGCCATAGGAATCCCGCGGAGCAGTACTTC
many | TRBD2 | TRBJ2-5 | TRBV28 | CASRRLAGEETQYF | TGTGCCAGCAGGAGACTAGCGGGGGAAGAGACCCAGTACTTC
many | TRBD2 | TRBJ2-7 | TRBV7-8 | CASSSRGDASYEQYF | TGTGCCAGCAGCTCACGGGGGGATGCGTCCTACGAGCAGTACTTC
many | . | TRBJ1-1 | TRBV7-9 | CASSIQQATEAFF | TGTGCCAGCAGCATTCAACAGGCCACTGAAGCTTTCTTT
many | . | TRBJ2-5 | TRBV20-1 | CSARNRETQYF | TGCAGTGCTAGAAATCGGGAGACCCAGTACTTC
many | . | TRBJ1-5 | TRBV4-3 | CASSQDLTGQPQHF | TGCGCCAGCAGCCAAGATCTAACGGGTCAGCCCCAGCATTTT
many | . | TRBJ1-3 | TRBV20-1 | CSASEGAGGNTIYF | TGCAGTGCTAGTGAGGGCGCGGGTGGAAACACCATATATTTT
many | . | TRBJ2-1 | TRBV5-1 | CASSSTLGEQFF | TGCGCCAGCAGCTCCACCCTCGGTGAGCAGTTCTTC
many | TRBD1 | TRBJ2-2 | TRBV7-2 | CASSREGGASTGELFF | TGTGCCAGCAGCCGTGAAGGGGGCGCGAGCACCGGGGAGCTGTTTTTT
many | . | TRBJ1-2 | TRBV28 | CASSPVPRYRGYTF | TGTGCCAGCAGTCCCGTGCCGAGGTATCGAGGCTACACCTTC
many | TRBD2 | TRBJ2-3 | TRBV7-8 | CASSSLAGGPSDTQYF | TGTGCCAGCAGCTCCTTAGCGGGGGGGCCATCAGATACGCAGTATTTT
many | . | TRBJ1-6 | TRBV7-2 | CASSLAGANNSPLHF | TGTGCCAGCAGCTTAGCGGGGGCAAATAATTCACCCCTCCACTTT
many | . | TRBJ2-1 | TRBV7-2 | CASNRASYNEQFF | TGTGCCAGCAACAGGGCCTCCTACAATGAGCAGTTCTTC
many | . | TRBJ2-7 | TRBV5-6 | CASSLIASFSYEQYF | TGTGCCAGCAGCTTGATTGCTAGCTTCTCCTACGAGCAGTACTTC
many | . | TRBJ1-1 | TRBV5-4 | CASSLDQNTEAFF | TGTGCCAGCAGCCTGGACCAGAACACTGAAGCTTTCTTT
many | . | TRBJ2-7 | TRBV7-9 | CASSRAVYEQYF | TGTGCCAGCAGCCGTGCTGTCTACGAGCAGTACTTC
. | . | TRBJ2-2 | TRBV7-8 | CASSSLVRGSPNTGELFF | TGTGCCAGCAGCTCTCTTGTAAGGGGCTCTCCGAACACCGGGGAGCTGTTTTTT
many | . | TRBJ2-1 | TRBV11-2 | CASSSLSAGVRSYNEQFF | TGTGCCAGCAGCTCCCTTTCCGCCGGGGTGCGTTCCTACAATGAGCAGTTCTTC
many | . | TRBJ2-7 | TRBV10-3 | CAISEHRDLRDPRYEQYF | TGTGCCATCAGTGAGCATCGCGACCTTCGGGACCCAAGATACGAGCAGTACTTC
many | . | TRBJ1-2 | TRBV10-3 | CAITARGPEVDGYTF | TGTGCCATCACCGCAAGAGGTCCAGAAGTGGATGGCTACACCTTC
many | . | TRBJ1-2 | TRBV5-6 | CASRTLNSRGYTF | TGTGCCAGCAGGACCTTAAATTCCCGTGGCTACACCTTC
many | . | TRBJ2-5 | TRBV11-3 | CASSFWTRGPPQETQYF | TGTGCCAGCAGCTTCTGGACTAGGGGGCCCCCCCAAGAGACCCAGTACTTC
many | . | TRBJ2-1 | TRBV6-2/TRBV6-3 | CAGRDNAYNEQFF | TGTGCCGGCCGGGACAATGCCTACAATGAGCAGTTCTTC
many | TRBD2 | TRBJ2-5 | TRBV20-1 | CSARDLSGGALETQYF | TGCAGTGCTAGAGATCTAAGCGGGGGGGCGTTGGAGACCCAGTACTTC
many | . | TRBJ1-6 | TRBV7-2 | CASSLDGSDSPLHF | TGTGCCAGCAGCTTAGATGGGAGTGATTCACCCCTCCACTTT
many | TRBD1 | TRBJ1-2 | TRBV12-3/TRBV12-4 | CASRGGQGLHYGYTF | TGTGCCAGCAGAGGTGGACAGGGCCTCCACTATGGCTACACCTTC
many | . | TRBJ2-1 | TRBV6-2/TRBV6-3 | CASSYSSSYNEQFF | TGTGCCAGCAGTTACTCCAGCTCCTACAATGAGCAGTTCTTC
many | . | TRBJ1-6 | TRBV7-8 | CASSFLSSYNSPLHF | TGTGCCAGCAGCTTCCTCAGCTCCTATAATTCACCCCTCCACTTT